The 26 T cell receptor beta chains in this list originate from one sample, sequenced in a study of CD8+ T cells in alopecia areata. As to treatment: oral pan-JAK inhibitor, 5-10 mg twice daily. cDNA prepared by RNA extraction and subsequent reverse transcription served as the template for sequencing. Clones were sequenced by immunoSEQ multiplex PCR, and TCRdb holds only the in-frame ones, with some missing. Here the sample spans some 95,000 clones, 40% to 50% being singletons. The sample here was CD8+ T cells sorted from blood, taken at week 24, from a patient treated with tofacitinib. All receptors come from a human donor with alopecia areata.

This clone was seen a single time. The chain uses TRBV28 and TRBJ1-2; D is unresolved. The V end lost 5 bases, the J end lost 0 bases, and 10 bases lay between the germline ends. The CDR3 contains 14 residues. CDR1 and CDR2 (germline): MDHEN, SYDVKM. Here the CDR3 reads CASSPGAANYGYTF. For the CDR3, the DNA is TGTGCCAGCAGTCCAGGAGCAGCTAACTATGGCTACACCTTC.

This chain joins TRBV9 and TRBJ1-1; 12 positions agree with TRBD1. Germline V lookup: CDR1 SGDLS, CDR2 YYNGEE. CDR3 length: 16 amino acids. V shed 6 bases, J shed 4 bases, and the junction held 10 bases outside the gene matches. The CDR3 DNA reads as TGTGCCAGCACTCGCGGGACAGGGGGCCTTACCACTGAAGCTTTCTTT. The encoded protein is CASTRGTGGLTTEAFF. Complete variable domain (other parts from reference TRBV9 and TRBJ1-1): DSGVTQTPKHLITATGQRVTLRCSPRSGDLSVYWYQQSLDQGLQFLIQYYNGEERAKGNILERFSAQQFPDLHSELNLSSLELGDSALYFCASTRGTGGLTTEAFFGQGTRLTVV.

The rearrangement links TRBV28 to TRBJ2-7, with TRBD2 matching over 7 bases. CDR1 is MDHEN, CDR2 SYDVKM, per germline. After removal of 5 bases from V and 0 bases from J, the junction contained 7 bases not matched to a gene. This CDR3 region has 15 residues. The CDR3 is CASSPVGGSSYEQYF. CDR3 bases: TGTGCCAGCAGTCCTGTGGGGGGGAGCTCCTACGAGCAGTACTTC.

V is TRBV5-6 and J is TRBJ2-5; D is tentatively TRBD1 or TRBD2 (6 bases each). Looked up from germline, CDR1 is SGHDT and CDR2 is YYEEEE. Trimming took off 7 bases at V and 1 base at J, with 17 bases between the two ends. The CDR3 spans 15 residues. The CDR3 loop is CASGSRRGGQETQYF. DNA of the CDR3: TGTGCCAGCGGTTCGCGCAGGGGAGGCCAAGAGACCCAGTACTTC.

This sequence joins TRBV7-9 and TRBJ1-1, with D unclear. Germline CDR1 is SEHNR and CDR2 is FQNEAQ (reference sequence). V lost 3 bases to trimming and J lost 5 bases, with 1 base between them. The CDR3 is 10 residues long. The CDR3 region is CASSFTEAFF. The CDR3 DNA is TGTGCCAGCAGCTTTACTGAAGCTTTCTTT.

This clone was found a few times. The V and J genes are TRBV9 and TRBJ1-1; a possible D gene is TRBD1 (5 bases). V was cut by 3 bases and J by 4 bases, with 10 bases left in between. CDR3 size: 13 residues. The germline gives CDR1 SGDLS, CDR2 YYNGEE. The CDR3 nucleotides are TGTGCCAGCAGCGGTGGGGGTCGCACTGAAGCTTTCTTT. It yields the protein CASSGGGRTEAFF.

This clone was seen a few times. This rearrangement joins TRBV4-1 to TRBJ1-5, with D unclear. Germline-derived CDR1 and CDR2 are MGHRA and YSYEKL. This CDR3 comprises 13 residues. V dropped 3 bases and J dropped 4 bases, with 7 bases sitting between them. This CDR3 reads CASSQGRNQPQHF. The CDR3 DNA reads TGCGCCAGCAGCCAGGGAAGAAATCAGCCCCAGCATTTT.

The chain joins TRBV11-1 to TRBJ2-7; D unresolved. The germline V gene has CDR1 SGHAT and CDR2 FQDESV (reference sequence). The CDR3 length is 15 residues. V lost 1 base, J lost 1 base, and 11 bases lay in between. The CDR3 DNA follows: TGTGCCAGCAGCTTAGATGAATCACTATCCTACGAGCAGTACTTC. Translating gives CASSLDESLSYEQYF. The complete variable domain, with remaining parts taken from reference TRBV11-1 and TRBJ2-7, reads EAEVAQSPRYKITEKSQAVAFWCDPISGHATLYWYRQILGQGPELLVQFQDESVVDDSQLPKDRFSAERLKGVDSTLKIQPAELGDSAMYLCASSLDESLSYEQYFGPGTRLTVT.

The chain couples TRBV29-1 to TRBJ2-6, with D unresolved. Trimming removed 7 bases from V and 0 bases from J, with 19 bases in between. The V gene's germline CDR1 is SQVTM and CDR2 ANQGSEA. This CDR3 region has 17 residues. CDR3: CSALLSYTGSGANVLTF. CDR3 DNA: TGCAGCGCTCTCCTCTCTTACACTGGCTCTGGGGCCAACGTCCTGACTTTC.

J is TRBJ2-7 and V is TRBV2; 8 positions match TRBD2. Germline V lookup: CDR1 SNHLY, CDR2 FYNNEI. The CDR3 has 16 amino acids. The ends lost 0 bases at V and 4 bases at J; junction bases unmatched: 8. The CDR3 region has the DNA TGTGCCAGCAGTGAAGCGCAGCGGGAGTGGATGTACGAGCAGTACTTC. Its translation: CASSEAQREWMYEQYF.

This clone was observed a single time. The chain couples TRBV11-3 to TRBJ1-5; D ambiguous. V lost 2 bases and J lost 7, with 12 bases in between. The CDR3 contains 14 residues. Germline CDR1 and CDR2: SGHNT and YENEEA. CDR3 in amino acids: CASSLPPRRQPQHF. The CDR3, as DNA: TGTGCCAGCAGCTTACCCCCCAGGCGGCAGCCCCAGCATTTT. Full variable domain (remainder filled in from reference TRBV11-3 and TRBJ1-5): EAGVVQSPRYKIIEKKQPVAFWCNPISGHNTLYWYLQNLGQGPELLIRYENEEAVDDSQLPKDRFSAERLKGVDSTLKIQPAELGDSAVYLCASSLPPRRQPQHFGDGTRLSIL.

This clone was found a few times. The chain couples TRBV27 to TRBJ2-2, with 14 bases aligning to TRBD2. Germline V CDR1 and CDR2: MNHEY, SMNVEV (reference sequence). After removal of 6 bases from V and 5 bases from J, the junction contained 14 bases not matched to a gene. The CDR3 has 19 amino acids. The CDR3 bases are TGTGCCAGCAGCCTACGCGGGGGACTAGCGGGAGTTAGGACCGGGGAGCTGTTTTTT. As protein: CASSLRGGLAGVRTGELFF.

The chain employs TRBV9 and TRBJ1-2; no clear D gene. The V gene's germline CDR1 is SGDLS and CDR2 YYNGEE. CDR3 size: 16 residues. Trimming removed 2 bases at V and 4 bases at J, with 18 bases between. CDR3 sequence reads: CASSVGSGREIYGYTF. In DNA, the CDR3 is TGTGCCAGCAGCGTTGGGAGTGGAAGGGAAATCTATGGCTACACCTTC.

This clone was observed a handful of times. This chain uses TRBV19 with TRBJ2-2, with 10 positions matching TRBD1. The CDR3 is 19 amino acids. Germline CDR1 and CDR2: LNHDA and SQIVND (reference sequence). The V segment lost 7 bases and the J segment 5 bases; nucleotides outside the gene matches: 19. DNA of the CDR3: TGTGCCAGTACTCATTACCCCCCGACCGGGACAGGGGAAACCGGGGAGCTGTTTTTT. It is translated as CASTHYPPTGTGETGELFF.

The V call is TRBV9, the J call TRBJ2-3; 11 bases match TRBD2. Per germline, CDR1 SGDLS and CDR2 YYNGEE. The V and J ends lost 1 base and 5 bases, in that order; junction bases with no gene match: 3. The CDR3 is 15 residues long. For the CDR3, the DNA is TGTGCCAGCAGCGTAACTAGCGGGAGAGTAGATACGCAGTATTTT. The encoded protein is CASSVTSGRVDTQYF.

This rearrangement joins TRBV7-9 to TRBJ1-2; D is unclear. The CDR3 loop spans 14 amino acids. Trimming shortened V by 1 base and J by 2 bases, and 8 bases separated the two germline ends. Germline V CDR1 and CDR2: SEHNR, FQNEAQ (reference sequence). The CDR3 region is CASSLVLQNYGYTF. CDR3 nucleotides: TGTGCCAGCAGCTTAGTTCTCCAGAACTATGGCTACACCTTC.

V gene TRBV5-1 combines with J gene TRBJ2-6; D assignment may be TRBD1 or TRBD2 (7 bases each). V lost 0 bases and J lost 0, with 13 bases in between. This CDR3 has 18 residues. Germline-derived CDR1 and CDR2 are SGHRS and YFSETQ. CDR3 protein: CASSLGQGLNSGANVLTF. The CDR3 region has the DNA TGCGCCAGCAGCTTGGGACAGGGACTAAACTCTGGGGCCAACGTCCTGACTTTC.

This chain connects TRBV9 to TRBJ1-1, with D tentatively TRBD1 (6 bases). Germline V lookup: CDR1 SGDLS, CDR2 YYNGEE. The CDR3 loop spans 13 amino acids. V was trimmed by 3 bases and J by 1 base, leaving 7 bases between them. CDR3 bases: TGTGCCAGCAGCGGGGGGCGGAACACTGAAGCTTTCTTT. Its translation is CASSGGRNTEAFF. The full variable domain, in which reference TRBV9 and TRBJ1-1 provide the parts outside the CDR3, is DSGVTQTPKHLITATGQRVTLRCSPRSGDLSVYWYQQSLDQGLQFLIQYYNGEERAKGNILERFSAQQFPDLHSELNLSSLELGDSALYFCASSGGRNTEAFFGQGTRLTVV.

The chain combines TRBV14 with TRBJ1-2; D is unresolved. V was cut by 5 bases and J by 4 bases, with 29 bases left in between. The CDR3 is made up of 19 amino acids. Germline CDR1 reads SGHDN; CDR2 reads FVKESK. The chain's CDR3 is CASSSYGNFGGSGSYGYTF. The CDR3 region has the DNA TGTGCCAGCAGCTCTTACGGGAATTTCGGAGGTTCTGGAAGCTATGGCTACACCTTC.

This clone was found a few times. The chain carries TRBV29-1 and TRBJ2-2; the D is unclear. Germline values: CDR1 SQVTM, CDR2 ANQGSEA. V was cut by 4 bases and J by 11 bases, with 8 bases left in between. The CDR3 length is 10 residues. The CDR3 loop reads CSVAAEELFF. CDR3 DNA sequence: TGCAGCGTTGCGGCAGAAGAGCTGTTTTTT.

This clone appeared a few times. Here the CDR3 DNA reads TGTGCCAGCAGTCTGACTAGCGGGAGAATGGCAGATACGCAGTATTTT. Its translation is CASSLTSGRMADTQYF. This chain uses TRBV7-9 with TRBJ2-3, with 12 bases identical to TRBD2. The J segment lost 4 bases and the V segment lost 6 bases, leaving 8 bases of the junction unmatched. Germline CDR1 and CDR2: SEHNR and FQNEAQ (reference sequence). The CDR3 loop spans 16 amino acids.

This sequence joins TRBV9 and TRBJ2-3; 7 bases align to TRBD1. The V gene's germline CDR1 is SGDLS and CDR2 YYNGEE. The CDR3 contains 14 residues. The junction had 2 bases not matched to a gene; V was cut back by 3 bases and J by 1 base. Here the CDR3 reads CASSGGTGTDTQYF. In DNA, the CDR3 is TGTGCCAGCAGCGGAGGGACAGGCACAGATACGCAGTATTTT.

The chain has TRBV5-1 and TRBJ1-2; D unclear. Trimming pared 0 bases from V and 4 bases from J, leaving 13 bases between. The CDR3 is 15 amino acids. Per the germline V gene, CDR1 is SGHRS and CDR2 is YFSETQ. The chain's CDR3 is CASSLEVAPIYGYTF. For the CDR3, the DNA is TGCGCCAGCAGCTTGGAGGTAGCGCCTATCTATGGCTACACCTTC. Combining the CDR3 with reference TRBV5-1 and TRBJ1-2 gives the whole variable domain KAGVTQTPRYLIKTRGQQVTLSCSPISGHRSVSWYQQTPGQGLQFLFEYFSETQRNKGNFPGRFSGRQFSNSRSEMNVSTLELGDSALYLCASSLEVAPIYGYTFGSGTRLTVV.

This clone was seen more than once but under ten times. CDR3 region: CASSGGQGVYYEQYF. CDR3 DNA: TGTGCCAGCAGTGGTGGACAGGGAGTCTACTACGAGCAGTACTTC. The rearrangement joins TRBV14 to TRBJ2-7, with 8 nucleotides matching TRBD1. CDR3 length equals 15 residues. V trimming: 6 bases; J trimming: 3 bases; junction bases outside the gene matches: 10. Germline CDR1 is SGHDN and CDR2 is FVKESK.

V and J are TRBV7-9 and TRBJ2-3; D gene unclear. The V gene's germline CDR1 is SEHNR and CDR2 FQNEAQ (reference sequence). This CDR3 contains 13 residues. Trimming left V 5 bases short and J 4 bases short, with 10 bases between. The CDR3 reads CASSAWGADTQYF. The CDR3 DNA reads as TGTGCCAGCAGCGCATGGGGTGCAGATACGCAGTATTTT.

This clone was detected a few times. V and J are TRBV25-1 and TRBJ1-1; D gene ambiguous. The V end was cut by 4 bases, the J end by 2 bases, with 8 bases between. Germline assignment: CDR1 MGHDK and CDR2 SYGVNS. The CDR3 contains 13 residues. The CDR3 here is CASSAQINTEAFF. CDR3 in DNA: TGTGCCAGCAGTGCCCAGATTAACACTGAAGCTTTCTTT.